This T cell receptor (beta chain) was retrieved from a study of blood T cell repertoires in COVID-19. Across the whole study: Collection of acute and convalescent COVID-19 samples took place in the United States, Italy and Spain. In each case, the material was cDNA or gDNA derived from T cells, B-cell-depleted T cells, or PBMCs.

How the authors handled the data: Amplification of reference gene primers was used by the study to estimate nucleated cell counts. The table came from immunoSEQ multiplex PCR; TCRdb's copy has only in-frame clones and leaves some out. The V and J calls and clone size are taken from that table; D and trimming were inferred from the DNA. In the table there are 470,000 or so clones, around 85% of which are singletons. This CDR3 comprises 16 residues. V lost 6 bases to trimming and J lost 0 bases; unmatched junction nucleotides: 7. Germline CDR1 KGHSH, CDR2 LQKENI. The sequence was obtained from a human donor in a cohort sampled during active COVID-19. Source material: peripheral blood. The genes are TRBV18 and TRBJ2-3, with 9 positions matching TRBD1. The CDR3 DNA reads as TGTGCCAGCTCGGAGGGACAGGGCGCCAGCACAGATACGCAGTATTTT. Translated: CASSEGQGASTDTQYF.